The 15 T cell receptor beta chains below all came from one sample that was sequenced in a study of shared clonotypes between healthy human individuals. Profiling relied on immunoSEQ multiplex PCR, and the TCRdb table lists in-frame clones only, not all of them. The sample shows roughly 500,000 clones, 75% to 85% of them seen only once. Sequencing was done on a sample of PBMCs. These TCRs come from a woman aged 40 to 49 in good health. Some clones in this sample may be carry-over from other donors' samples.

As to this clone: A junction boundary mismatches the germline segment, possibly from a read error. V is TRBV27 and J is TRBJ2-7; 9 bases line up with TRBD2. The germline CDR1 and CDR2 sequences are MNHEY and SMNVEV (reference sequence). This CDR3 region has 15 residues. The CDR3 region has the DNA TGTGCCAGCCGTTTTAGCGGGAGATTGACCTACGAGCAGTACTTC. It specifies CASRFSGRLTYEQYF.

The chain recombines TRBV18 with TRBJ2-2; 12 nucleotides match TRBD2. This CDR3 is 16 amino acids long. Germline V gene data show CDR1 as KGHSH and CDR2 as LQKENI. The trim removed 2 bases at V and 3 bases at J, leaving 1 base unmatched. CDR3 residues: CASSPGLAGYTGELFF. Written as DNA, the CDR3 is TGTGCCAGCTCACCAGGACTAGCGGGATACACCGGGGAGCTGTTTTTT.

The V call is TRBV28, the J call TRBJ1-1; possible D gene TRBD1, 5 bases. The CDR3 spans 18 residues. Trimming pared 3 bases from V and 1 base from J, leaving 21 bases between. The germline V gene has CDR1 MDHEN and CDR2 SYDVKM. As DNA, the CDR3 is TGTGCCAGCAGTTTCATTCTCTCCTCCGGGGGTACGAACACTGAAGCTTTCTTT. Translating gives CASSFILSSGGTNTEAFF.

This clone came up once. The chain uses TRBV5-4 and TRBJ2-7; perhaps D is TRBD1 or TRBD2 (6 bases each). The ends were cut back, 4 bases at V and 5 bases at J, with 13 bases in the middle. Looked up from germline, CDR1 is SGHNT and CDR2 is YYREEE (reference sequence). This CDR3 comprises 13 residues. The CDR3 protein is CASSPGAGDEQYF. CDR3 DNA sequence: TGTGCCAGCAGCCCGGGGGCCGGGGACGAGCAGTACTTC. The variable domain in full, completed from reference TRBV5-4 and TRBJ2-7, reads ETGVTQSPTHLIKTRGQQVTLRCSSQSGHNTVSWYQQALGQGPQFIFQYYREEENGRGNFPPRFSGLQFPNYSSELNVNALELDDSALYLCASSPGAGDEQYFGPGTRLTVT.

This chain connects TRBV14 to TRBJ2-7; D remains unclear. CDR1 and CDR2 from the germline V gene are SGHDN and FVKESK. This CDR3 region has 16 residues. V was clipped by 4 bases and J by 3 bases, with 19 bases between them. The CDR3 DNA reads as TGTGCCAGCAGCCCCTTAGGGCGGATCGAAAGCTACGAGCAGTACTTC. It specifies CASSPLGRIESYEQYF. Complete variable domain (other parts from reference TRBV14 and TRBJ2-7): EAGVTQFPSHSVIEKGQTVTLRCDPISGHDNLYWYRRVMGKEIKFLLHFVKESKQDESGMPNNRFLAERTGGTYSTLKVQPAELEDSGVYFCASSPLGRIESYEQYFGPGTRLTVT.

This CDR3 is CASRSSRNYGYTF. CDR3 nucleotides: TGTGCCAGCAGGTCTAGTAGGAACTATGGCTACACCTTC. This chain links TRBV2 with TRBJ1-2; unclear D gene. The CDR3 spans 13 residues. V dropped 6 bases and J dropped 2 bases, with 10 bases sitting between them. The germline V gene has CDR1 SNHLY and CDR2 FYNNEI.

This chain uses TRBV7-9 with TRBJ2-3, with TRBD1 matching over 10 bases. Germline V gene data show CDR1 as SEHNR and CDR2 as FQNEAQ (reference sequence). The V segment lost 5 bases and the J segment 11 bases; nucleotides outside the gene matches: 13. The CDR3 contains 15 residues. The CDR3 loop reads CASSTDRGKLRGQYF. In DNA, the CDR3 is TGTGCCAGCAGCACGGACAGGGGGAAATTGAGAGGGCAGTATTTT.

With respect to this clone: A single base is all that separates this from a far larger clone, so a read error is likely. The V and J genes are TRBV7-9 and TRBJ1-2, with 7 bases that match TRBD1. CDR1 and CDR2 from the germline V gene are SEHNR and FQNEAQ (reference sequence). This CDR3 has 12 residues. CDR3 nucleotides: TGTGCCGGCAGCGTCGGACAGGCTAGCTACACCTTC. It translates to CAGSVGQASYTF.

The chain uses TRBV29-1 and TRBJ2-1, with D perhaps matching TRBD1 (5 bases). Germline CDR1 SQVTM, CDR2 ANQGSEA. Between the trimmed V and J ends, which lost 3 bases and 4 bases, there was a span of 10 bases. The CDR3 runs to 13 residues. Here the CDR3 reads CSVELQAYNEQFF. The CDR3 DNA is TGCAGCGTTGAGTTACAGGCGTACAATGAGCAGTTCTTC.

This rearrangement joins TRBV18 to TRBJ2-7; D may be TRBD1 (5 bases). The CDR3 is made up of 14 amino acids. Germline values: CDR1 KGHSH, CDR2 LQKENI. Trimming took off 6 bases at V and 0 bases at J, with 12 bases between the two ends. CDR3 loop: CASSLETASYEQYF. The DNA of the CDR3 is TGTGCCAGCTCGTTAGAGACAGCCTCCTACGAGCAGTACTTC. Full variable domain (rest looked up from reference TRBV18 and TRBJ2-7): NAGVMQNPRHLVRRRGQEARLRCSPMKGHSHVYWYRQLPEEGLKFMVYLQKENIIDESGMPKERFSAEFPKEGPSILRIQQVVRGDSAAYFCASSLETASYEQYFGPGTRLTVT.

This chain uses TRBV28 with TRBJ1-2; D remains ambiguous. In germline, CDR1 is MDHEN, CDR2 SYDVKM. The CDR3 consists of 11 residues. Trimming pared 7 bases from V and 4 bases from J, leaving 7 bases between. The chain's CDR3 is CASTTRYGYTF. The CDR3 DNA reads TGTGCCAGCACCACCCGCTATGGCTACACCTTC.

The V and J genes are TRBV11-2 and TRBJ2-7, with 7 bases fitting TRBD1. The CDR3 runs 17 residues. Germline loops: CDR1 SGHAT, CDR2 FQNNGV. Unmatched junction bases numbered 10, after V lost 0 bases and J lost 2 bases. The CDR3, as DNA: TGTGCCAGCAGCTTAGATCGGCTTTCGACAGGGACCTACGAGCAGTACTTC. Residues: CASSLDRLSTGTYEQYF.

CDR3 loop: CASLRTGSGRGYTF. CDR3 DNA: TGTGCCAGTCTACGGACAGGGTCCGGGCGCGGCTACACCTTC. This rearrangement joins TRBV6-1 to TRBJ1-2, with 8 bases identical to TRBD1. CDR3 length: 14 residues. With V trimmed by 9 bases and J by 8 bases, 14 bases remained unmatched. Looked up from germline, CDR1 is MNHNS and CDR2 is SASEGT.

The chain uses TRBV11-3 and TRBJ2-1, with unresolved D. The CDR3 runs to 15 residues. In germline, CDR1 is SGHNT, CDR2 YENEEA. Trimming removed 1 base at V and 4 bases at J, with 11 bases between. CDR3 coding DNA: TGTGCCAGCAGCTTAGGAAGTTCGAATTACAATGAGCAGTTCTTC. Its translation is CASSLGSSNYNEQFF.

This clone came up many times. The chain joins TRBV4-1 to TRBJ2-1, with D tentatively TRBD2 (5 bases). V lost 0 bases, J lost 8 bases, and 17 bases lay in between. The CDR3 length is 16 residues. In germline, CDR1 is MGHRA, CDR2 YSYEKL. The CDR3: CASSQDFPLRVHEQFF. The CDR3 DNA reads as TGCGCCAGCAGCCAAGATTTCCCTTTGAGGGTTCATGAGCAGTTCTTC.